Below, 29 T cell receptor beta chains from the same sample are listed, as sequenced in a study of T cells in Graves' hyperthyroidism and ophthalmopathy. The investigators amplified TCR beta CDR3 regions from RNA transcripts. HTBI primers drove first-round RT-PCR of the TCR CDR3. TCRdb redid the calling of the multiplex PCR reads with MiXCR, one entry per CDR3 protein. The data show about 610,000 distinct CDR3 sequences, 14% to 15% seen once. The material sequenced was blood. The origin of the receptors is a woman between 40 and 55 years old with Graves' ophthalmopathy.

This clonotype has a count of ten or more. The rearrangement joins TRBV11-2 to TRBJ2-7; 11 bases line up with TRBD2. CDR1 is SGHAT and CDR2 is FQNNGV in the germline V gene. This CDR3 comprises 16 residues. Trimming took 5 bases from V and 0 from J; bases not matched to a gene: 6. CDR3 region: CASSPRLAGSSYEQYF. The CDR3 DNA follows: TGTGCCAGCAGCCCACGACTAGCGGGGAGCTCCTACGAGCAGTACTTC.

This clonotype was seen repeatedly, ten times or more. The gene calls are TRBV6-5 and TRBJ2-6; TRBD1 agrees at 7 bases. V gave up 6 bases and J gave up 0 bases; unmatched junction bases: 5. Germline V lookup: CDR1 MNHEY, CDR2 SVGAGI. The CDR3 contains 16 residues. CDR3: CASRPTGASGANVLTF. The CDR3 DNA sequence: TGTGCCAGCAGACCCACAGGGGCCTCTGGGGCCAACGTCCTGACTTTC.

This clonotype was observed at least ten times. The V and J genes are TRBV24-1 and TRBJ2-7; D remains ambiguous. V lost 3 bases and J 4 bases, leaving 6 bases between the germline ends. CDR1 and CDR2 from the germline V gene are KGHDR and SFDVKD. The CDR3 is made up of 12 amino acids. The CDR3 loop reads CATSDDQYEQYF. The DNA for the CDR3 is TGTGCCACCAGTGATGATCAATACGAGCAGTACTTC.

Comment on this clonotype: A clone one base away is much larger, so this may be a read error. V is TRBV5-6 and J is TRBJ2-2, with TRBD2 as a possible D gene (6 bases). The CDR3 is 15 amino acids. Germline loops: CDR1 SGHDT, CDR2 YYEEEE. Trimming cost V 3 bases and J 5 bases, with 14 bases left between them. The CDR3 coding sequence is TGTGCCAGCAGCTGGAGACTAGGTAGAACCGGGGAGCTGTTTTTT. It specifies CASSWRLGRTGELFF.

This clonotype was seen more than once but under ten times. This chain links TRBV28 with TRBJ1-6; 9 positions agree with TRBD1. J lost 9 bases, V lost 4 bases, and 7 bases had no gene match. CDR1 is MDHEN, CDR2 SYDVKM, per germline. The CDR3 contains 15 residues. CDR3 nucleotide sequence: TGTGCCAGCAGTTCACTACAGGGGGCCTTTTCACCCCTCCACTTT. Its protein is CASSSLQGAFSPLHF.

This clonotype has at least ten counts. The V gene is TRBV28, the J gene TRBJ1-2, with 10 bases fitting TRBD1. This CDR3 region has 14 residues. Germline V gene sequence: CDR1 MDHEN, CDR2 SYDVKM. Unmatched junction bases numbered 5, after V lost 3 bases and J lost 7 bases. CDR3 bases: TGTGCCAGCAGTTTTCGGGACAGGGGAACTGGCTACACCTTC. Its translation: CASSFRDRGTGYTF.

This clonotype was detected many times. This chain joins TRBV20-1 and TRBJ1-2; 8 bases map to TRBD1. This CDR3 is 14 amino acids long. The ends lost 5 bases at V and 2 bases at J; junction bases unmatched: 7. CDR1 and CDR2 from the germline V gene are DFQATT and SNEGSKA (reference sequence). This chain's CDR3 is CSARRQGRNYGYTF. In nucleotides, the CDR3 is TGCAGTGCTCGCCGACAGGGGAGGAACTATGGCTACACCTTC.

CDR3 sequence reads: CSVSNTGGLGGYTF. The CDR3 DNA sequence: TGCAGCGTTTCCAACACCGGGGGGTTGGGAGGCTACACCTTC. J is TRBJ1-2 and V is TRBV29-1; D possibly corresponds to TRBD1 (5 bases). The CDR3 contains 14 residues. Germline V lookup: CDR1 SQVTM, CDR2 ANQGSEA. The V and J ends lost 5 bases and 8 bases respectively, with 21 bases between them. The full variable domain, rest sourced from reference TRBV29-1 and TRBJ1-2, is SAVISQKPSRDICQRGTSLTIQCQVDSQVTMMFWYRQQPGQSLTLIATANQGSEATYESGFVIDKFPISRPNLTFSTLTVSNMSPEDSSIYLCSVSNTGGLGGYTFGSGTRLTVV.

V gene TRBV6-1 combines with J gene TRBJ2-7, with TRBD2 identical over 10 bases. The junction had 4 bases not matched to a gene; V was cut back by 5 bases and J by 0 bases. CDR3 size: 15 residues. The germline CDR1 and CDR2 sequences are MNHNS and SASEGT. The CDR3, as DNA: TGTGCCAGCAGTACAACTAGCGGGGCCTCCTACGAGCAGTACTTC. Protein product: CASSTTSGASYEQYF.

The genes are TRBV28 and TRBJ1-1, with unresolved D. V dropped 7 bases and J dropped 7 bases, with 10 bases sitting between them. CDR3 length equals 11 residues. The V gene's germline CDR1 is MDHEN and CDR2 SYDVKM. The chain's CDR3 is CASNNKGEAFF. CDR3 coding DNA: TGTGCCAGCAATAACAAAGGTGAAGCTTTCTTT.

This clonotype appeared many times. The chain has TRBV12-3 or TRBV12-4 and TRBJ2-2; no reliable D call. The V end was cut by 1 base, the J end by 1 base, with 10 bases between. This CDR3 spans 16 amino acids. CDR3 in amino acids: CASSLVGWENTGELFF. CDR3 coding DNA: TGTGCCAGCAGTTTAGTAGGGTGGGAGAACACCGGGGAGCTGTTTTTT.

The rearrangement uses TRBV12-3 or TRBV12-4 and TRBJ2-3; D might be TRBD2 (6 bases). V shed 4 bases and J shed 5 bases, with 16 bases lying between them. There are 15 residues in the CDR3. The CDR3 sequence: CASSSPARGKDTQYF. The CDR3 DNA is TGTGCCAGCAGTTCTCCCGCCCGGGGGAAAGATACGCAGTATTTT.

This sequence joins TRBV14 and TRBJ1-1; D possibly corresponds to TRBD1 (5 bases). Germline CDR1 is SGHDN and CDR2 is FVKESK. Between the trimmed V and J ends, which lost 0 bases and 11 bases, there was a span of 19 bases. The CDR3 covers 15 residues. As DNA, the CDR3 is TGTGCCAGCAGCCAAGATTGGGGACGCAGTAGTAGGGCTTTCTTT. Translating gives CASSQDWGRSSRAFF.

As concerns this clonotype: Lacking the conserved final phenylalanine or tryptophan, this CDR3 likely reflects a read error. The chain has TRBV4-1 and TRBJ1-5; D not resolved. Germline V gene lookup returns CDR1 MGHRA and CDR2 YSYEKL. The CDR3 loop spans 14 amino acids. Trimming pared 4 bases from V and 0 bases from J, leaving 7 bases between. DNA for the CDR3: TGCGCCAGCAGCCCTAGAGATAGCAATCAGCCCCAGCATTCT. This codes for CASSPRDSNQPQHS.

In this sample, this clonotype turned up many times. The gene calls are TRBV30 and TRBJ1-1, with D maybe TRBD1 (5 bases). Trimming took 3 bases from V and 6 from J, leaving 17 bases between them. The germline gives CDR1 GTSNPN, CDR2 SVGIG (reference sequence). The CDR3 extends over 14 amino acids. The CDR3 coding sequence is TGTGCCTGGAGATACGGGACCTCAGGATCTGAAGCTTTCTTT. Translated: CAWRYGTSGSEAFF.

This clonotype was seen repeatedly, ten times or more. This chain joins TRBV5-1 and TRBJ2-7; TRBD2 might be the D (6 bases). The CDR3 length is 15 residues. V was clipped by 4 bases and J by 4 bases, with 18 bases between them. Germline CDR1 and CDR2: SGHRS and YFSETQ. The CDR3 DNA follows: TGCGCCAGCAGCCTGGGACTGATGGGACCTTACGAGCAGTACTTC. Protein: CASSLGLMGPYEQYF.

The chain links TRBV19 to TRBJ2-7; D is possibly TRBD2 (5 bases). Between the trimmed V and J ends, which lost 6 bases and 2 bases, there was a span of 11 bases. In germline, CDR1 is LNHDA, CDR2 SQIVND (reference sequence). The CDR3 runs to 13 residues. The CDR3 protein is CASSPLLAYEQYF. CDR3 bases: TGTGCCAGTAGCCCTTTACTAGCCTACGAGCAGTACTTC. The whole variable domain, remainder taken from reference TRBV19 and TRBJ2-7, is DGGITQSPKYLFRKEGQNVTLSCEQNLNHDAMYWYRQDPGQGLRLIYYSQIVNDFQKGDIAEGYSVSREKKESFPLTVTSAQKNPTAFYLCASSPLLAYEQYFGPGTRLTVT.

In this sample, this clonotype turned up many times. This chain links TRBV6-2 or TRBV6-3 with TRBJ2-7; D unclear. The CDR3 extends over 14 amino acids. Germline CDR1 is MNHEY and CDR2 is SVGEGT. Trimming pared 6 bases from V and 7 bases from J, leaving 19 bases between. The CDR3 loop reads CASSLEWQSEEQYF. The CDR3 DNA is TGTGCCAGCAGCCTGGAGTGGCAGTCTGAGGAGCAGTACTTC.

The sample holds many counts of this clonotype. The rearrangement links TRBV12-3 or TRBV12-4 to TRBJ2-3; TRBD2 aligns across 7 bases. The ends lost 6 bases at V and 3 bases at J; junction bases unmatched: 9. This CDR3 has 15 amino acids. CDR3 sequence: CASSFDQGLTDTQYF. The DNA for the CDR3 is TGTGCCAGCAGCTTCGACCAGGGACTAACAGATACGCAGTATTTT.

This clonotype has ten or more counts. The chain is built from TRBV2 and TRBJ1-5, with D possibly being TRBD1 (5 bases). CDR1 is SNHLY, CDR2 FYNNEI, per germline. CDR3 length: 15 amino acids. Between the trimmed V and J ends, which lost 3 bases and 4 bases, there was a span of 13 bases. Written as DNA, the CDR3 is TGTGCCAGCAGTGACTCCGGGACGGGAAATCAGCCCCAGCATTTT. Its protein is CASSDSGTGNQPQHF.

CDR3 loop: CSVVPGQIPTSSGNTIYF. The CDR3 region has the DNA TGCAGCGTTGTCCCGGGACAGATTCCCACCAGCTCTGGAAACACCATATATTTT. The chain joins TRBV29-1 to TRBJ1-3; 7 bases are shared with TRBD1. The CDR3 extends over 18 amino acids. The germline V gene encodes CDR1 SQVTM and CDR2 ANQGSEA. The V gene end was trimmed by 4 bases and the J gene end by 0 bases; junction bases not matched to a gene: 15.

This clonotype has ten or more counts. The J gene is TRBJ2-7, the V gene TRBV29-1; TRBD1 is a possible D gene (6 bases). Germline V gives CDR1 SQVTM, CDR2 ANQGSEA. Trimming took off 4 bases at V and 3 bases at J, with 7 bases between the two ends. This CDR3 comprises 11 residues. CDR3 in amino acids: CSVGDNYEQYF. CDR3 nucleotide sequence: TGCAGCGTTGGGGACAACTACGAGCAGTACTTC.

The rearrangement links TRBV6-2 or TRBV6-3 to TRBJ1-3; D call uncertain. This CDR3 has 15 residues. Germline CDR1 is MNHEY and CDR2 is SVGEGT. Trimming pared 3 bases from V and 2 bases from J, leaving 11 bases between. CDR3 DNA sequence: TGTGCCAGCAGTTATCCGGTCGGGCCTGGAAACACCATATATTTT. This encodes CASSYPVGPGNTIYF.

CDR3 bases: TGTGCCAGTTTAAAGGGACGTCTCTCTGGAAACACCATATATTTT. It specifies CASLKGRLSGNTIYF. The V call is TRBV12-3 or TRBV12-4, the J call TRBJ1-3, with D tentatively TRBD1 (5 bases). V lost 9 bases to trimming and J lost 0 bases, with 15 bases between them. The CDR3 spans 15 residues.

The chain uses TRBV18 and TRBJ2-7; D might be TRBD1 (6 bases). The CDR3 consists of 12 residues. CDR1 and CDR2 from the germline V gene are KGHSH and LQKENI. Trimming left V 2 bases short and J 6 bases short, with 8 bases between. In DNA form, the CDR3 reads TGTGCCAGCTCACCATCGGACAGCGAGCAGTACTTC. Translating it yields CASSPSDSEQYF.

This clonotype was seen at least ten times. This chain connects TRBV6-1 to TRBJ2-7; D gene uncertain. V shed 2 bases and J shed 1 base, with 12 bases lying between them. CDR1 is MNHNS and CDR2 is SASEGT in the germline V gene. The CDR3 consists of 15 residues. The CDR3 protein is CASSEKAGWSYEQYF. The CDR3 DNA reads TGTGCCAGCAGTGAAAAGGCAGGCTGGTCCTACGAGCAGTACTTC.

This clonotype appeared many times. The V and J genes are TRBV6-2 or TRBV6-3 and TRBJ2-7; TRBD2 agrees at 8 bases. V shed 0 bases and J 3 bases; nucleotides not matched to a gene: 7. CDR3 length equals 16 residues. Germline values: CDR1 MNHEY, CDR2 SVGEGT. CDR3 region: CASSYSTPLAGYEQYF. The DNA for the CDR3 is TGTGCCAGCAGTTACTCGACGCCTCTAGCGGGCTACGAGCAGTACTTC.

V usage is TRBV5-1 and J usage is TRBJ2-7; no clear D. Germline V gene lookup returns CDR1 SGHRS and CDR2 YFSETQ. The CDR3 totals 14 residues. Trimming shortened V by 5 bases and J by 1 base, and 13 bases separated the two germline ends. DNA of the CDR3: TGCGCCAGCAGTCCGTTCTTATCATCCTACGAGCAGTACTTC. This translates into CASSPFLSSYEQYF.

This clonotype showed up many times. The CDR3 DNA sequence: TGTGCCAGCGGCAAGCGCGCCGGGGAGCTGTTTTTT. Translated: CASGKRAGELFF. The rearrangement links TRBV6-1 to TRBJ2-2; D gene ambiguous. Germline-derived CDR1 and CDR2 are MNHNS and SASEGT. V lost 8 bases and J lost 6, with 10 bases in between. The CDR3 spans 12 residues.